This T cell receptor (beta chain) was observed in a study of blood T cell repertoires in COVID-19. The overall study: Acute and convalescent COVID-19 specimens originated in the United States, Italy and Spain. The cDNA or gDNA used as material had been derived from T cells, B-cell-depleted T cells, or PBMCs.

Authors' methods: Nucleated cell counts were estimated from reference gene primer amplification. Only in-frame clones appear in the TCRdb table, and some are missing; sequencing was by immunoSEQ multiplex PCR. V, J and clone size reflect that table, while D and trimming were determined from the DNA. The table records about 250,000 clones, over 65% of them present only once. The sequence derives from a woman of 80 years or more with acute or convalescent COVID-19. Sequencing was carried out using peripheral blood.

CDR3 protein: CASSRGQGGWSTEAFF. CDR3 nucleotide sequence: TGTGCCAGCAGCCGGGGACAGGGGGGTTGGAGCACTGAAGCTTTCTTT. This chain connects TRBV14 to TRBJ1-1; 11 positions match TRBD1. Germline CDR1 reads SGHDN; CDR2 reads FVKESK. The CDR3 has 16 amino acids. The trim removed 4 bases at V and 4 bases at J, leaving 8 bases unmatched.